A single sample gave rise to the 6 T cell receptor beta chains below, sequenced in a study of CD8 T cells in ankylosing spondylitis. Points from the study as a whole: What seemed typical of ankylosing spondylitis blood was a TCR beta motif built from about 8 highly homologous variants.

These receptors are not linked to any known antigen. A single record per CDR3 protein comes from TCRdb applying MiXCR to the 5' RACE reads. The table includes about 90,000 distinct CDR3 sequences, roughly 8.5% detected once. The sample consisted of blood, either unsorted or a sorted T cell fraction (not recorded which). Every receptor here comes from a male donor with ankylosing spondylitis.

This clonotype was detected a few times. This chain connects TRBV2 to TRBJ1-5; the D gene is possibly TRBD1 (6 bases). V gave up 4 bases and J gave up 2 bases, with 30 bases separating them. This CDR3 comprises 21 residues. The germline gives CDR1 SNHLY, CDR2 FYNNEI. The CDR3 coding sequence is TGTGCCAGCAGTGTAAAATCCACTACTGGACAGCGCCTGTACGGCAATCAGCCCCAGCATTTT. Translating gives CASSVKSTTGQRLYGNQPQHF.

This clonotype was seen more than once but under ten times. This sequence joins TRBV11-2 and TRBJ2-7; weak D call: TRBD1 (7 bases). This CDR3 is built from 13 residues. V lost 7 bases to trimming and J lost 5 bases, with 15 bases between them. Germline V lookup: CDR1 SGHAT, CDR2 FQNNGV. The CDR3: CASTLQGGHEQYV. The CDR3 DNA follows: TGTGCCAGCACCCTGCAGGGGGGTCACGAGCAGTACGTC.

The rearrangement links TRBV6-1 to TRBJ1-1; TRBD1 is a possible D gene (5 bases). Germline V lookup: CDR1 MNHNS, CDR2 SASEGT. The CDR3 is made up of 15 amino acids. Trimming removed 2 bases from V and 0 bases from J, with 10 bases in between. CDR3 protein: CASSEKPGLNTEAFF. The CDR3 bases are TGTGCCAGCAGTGAAAAACCGGGGCTGAACACTGAAGCTTTCTTT.

The chain employs TRBV24-1 and TRBJ2-2; the D is unclear. CDR1 KGHDR and CDR2 SFDVKD come from the germline V gene. Between the trimmed V and J ends, which lost 2 bases and 7 bases, there was a span of 13 bases. The CDR3 consists of 15 residues. CDR3 coding DNA: TGTGCCACCAGTGATTGTCCGGGCCCCCTCGGGGAGCTGTTTTTT. Translating it yields CATSDCPGPLGELFF.

The sample holds a few counts of this clonotype. This chain joins TRBV4-1 and TRBJ2-3; a possible D gene is TRBD2 (6 bases). This CDR3 is 16 amino acids long. V was cut by 2 bases and J by 4 bases, with 16 bases left in between. The germline CDR1 and CDR2 sequences are MGHRA and YSYEKL. CDR3 nucleotides: TGCGCCAGCAGCCAACCCGCCCCGACTAGTTCAGATACGCAGTATTTT. Protein: CASSQPAPTSSDTQYF.

This clonotype was counted only a few times. The gene calls are TRBV20-1 and TRBJ2-1; D tentatively fits TRBD1 or TRBD2 (5 bases each). This CDR3 has 14 residues. Trimming shortened V by 3 bases and J by 0 bases, and 9 bases separated the two germline ends. Per germline, CDR1 DFQATT and CDR2 SNEGSKA (reference sequence). The CDR3 region has the DNA TGCAGTGCTAGCGGGACGAGCTCCTACAATGAGCAGTTCTTC. Protein product: CSASGTSSYNEQFF.